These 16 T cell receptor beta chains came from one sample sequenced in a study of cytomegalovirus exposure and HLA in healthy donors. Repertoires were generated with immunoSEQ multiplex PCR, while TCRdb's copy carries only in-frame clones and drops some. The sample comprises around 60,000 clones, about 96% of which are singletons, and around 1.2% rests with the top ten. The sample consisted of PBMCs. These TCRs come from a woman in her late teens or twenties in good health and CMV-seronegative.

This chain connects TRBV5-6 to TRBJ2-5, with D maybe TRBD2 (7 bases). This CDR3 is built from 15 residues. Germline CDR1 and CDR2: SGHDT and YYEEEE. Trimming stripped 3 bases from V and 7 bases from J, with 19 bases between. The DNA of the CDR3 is TGTGCCAGCAGCTGGTTGGTGGGGGGGCTGGGGACCCAGTACTTC. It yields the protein CASSWLVGGLGTQYF.

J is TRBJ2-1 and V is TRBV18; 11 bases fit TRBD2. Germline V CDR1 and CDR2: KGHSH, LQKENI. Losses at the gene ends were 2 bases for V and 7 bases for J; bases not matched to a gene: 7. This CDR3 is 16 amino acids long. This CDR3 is CASSPFSSGGPNEQFF. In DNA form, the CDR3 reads TGTGCCAGCTCACCATTTTCTAGCGGGGGGCCAAATGAGCAGTTCTTC. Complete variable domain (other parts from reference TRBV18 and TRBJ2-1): NAGVMQNPRHLVRRRGQEARLRCSPMKGHSHVYWYRQLPEEGLKFMVYLQKENIIDESGMPKERFSAEFPKEGPSILRIQQVVRGDSAAYFCASSPFSSGGPNEQFFGPGTRLTVL.

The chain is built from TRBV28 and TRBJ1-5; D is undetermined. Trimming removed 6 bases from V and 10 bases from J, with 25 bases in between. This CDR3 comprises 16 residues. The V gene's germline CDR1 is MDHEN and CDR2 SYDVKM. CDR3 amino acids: CASSPPPGFMELPQHF. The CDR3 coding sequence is TGTGCCAGCAGCCCTCCCCCGGGGTTCATGGAGCTACCCCAGCATTTT.

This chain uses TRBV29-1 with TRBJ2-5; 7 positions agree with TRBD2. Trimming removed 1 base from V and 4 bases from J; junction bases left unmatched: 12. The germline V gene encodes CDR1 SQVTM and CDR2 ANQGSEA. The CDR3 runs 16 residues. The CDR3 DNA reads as TGCAGCGTTGAAGGGGGGGGTCGGACCCCGGGAGAGACCCAGTACTTC. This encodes CSVEGGGRTPGETQYF.

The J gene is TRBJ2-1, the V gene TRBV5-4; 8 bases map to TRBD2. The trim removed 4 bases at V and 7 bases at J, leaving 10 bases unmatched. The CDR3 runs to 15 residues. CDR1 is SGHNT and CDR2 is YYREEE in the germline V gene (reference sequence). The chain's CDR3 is CASSRGGALINEQFF. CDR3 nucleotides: TGTGCCAGCAGCCGGGGGGGGGCGCTTATTAATGAGCAGTTCTTC.

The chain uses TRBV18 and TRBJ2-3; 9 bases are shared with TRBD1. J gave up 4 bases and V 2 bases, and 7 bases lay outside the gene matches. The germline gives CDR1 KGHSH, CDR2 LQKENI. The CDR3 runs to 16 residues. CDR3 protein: CASSPRSGQGPDTQYF. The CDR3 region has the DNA TGTGCCAGCTCACCAAGGTCGGGACAGGGTCCAGATACGCAGTATTTT.

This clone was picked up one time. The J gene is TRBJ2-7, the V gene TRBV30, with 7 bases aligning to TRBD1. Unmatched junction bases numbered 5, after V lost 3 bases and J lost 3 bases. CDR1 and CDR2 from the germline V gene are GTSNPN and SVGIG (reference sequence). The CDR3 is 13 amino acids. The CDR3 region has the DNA TGTGCCTGGAGAAACGGACAGGACTACGAGCAGTACTTC. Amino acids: CAWRNGQDYEQYF. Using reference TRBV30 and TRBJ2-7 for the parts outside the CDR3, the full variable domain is SQTIHQWPATLVQPVGSPLSLECTVEGTSNPNLYWYRQAAGRGLQLLFYSVGIGQISSEVPQNLSASRPQDRQFILSSKKLLLSDSGFYLCAWRNGQDYEQYFGPGTRLTVT.

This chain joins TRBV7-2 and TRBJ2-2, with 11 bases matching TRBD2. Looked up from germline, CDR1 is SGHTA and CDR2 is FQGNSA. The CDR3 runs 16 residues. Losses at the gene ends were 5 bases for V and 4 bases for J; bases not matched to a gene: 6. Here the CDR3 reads CASSLLAGAGTGELFF. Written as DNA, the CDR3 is TGTGCCAGCAGCCTACTAGCGGGAGCGGGCACCGGGGAGCTGTTTTTT.

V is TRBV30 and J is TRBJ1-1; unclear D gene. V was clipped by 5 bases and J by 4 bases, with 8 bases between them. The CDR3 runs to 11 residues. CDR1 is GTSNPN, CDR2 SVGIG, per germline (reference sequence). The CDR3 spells CAWGRSTEAFF. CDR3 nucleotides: TGTGCCTGGGGGCGATCCACTGAAGCTTTCTTT.

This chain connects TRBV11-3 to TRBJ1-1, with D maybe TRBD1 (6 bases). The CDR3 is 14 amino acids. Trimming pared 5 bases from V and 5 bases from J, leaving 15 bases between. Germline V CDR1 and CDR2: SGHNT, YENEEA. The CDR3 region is CASSRGGAGTEAFF. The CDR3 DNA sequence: TGTGCCAGCAGCCGAGGGGGGGCAGGGACTGAAGCTTTCTTT.

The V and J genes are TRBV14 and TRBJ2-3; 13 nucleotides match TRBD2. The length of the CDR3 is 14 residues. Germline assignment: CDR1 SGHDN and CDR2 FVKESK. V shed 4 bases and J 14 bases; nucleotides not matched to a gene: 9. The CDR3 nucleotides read TGTGCCAGCAGCCCCAGTAGGACTAGCGGGAGTAGGTATTTT. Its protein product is CASSPSRTSGSRYF.

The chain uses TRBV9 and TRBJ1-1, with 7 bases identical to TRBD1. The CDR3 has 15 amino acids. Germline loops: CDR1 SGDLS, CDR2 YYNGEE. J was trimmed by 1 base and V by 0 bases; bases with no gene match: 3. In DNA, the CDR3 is TGTGCCAGCAGCGTAGACGGACAGGCGAACACTGAAGCTTTCTTT. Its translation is CASSVDGQANTEAFF.

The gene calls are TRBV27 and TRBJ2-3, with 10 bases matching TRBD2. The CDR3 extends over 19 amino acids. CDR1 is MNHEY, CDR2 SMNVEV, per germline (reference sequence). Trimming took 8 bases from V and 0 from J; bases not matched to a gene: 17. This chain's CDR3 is CASRRGSGGTGSSTDTQYF. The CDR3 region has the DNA TGTGCCAGCCGGAGGGGTAGCGGGGGGACAGGATCTAGCACAGATACGCAGTATTTT.

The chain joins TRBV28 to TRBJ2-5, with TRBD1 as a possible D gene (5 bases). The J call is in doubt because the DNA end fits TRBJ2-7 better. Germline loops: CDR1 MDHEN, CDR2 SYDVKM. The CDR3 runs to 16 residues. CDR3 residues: CASSPRQLLSSYEQYF. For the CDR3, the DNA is TGTGCCAGCAGCCCAAGACAGCTCCTCAGCTCCTACGAGCAGTACTTC.

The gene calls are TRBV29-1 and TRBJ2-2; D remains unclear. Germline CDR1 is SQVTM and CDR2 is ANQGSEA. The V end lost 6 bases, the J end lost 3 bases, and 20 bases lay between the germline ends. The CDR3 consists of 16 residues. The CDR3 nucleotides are TGCAGCGTCGCGCCTTCAGGTTCTTGGGACACCGGGGAGCTGTTTTTT. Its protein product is CSVAPSGSWDTGELFF.

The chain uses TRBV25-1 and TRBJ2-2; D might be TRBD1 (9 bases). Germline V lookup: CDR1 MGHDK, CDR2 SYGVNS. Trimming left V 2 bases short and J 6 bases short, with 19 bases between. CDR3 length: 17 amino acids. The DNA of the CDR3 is TGTGCCAGCAGTGAACCTTACAGGGGGCGGGAGGCCGGGGAGCTGTTTTTT. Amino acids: CASSEPYRGREAGELFF.